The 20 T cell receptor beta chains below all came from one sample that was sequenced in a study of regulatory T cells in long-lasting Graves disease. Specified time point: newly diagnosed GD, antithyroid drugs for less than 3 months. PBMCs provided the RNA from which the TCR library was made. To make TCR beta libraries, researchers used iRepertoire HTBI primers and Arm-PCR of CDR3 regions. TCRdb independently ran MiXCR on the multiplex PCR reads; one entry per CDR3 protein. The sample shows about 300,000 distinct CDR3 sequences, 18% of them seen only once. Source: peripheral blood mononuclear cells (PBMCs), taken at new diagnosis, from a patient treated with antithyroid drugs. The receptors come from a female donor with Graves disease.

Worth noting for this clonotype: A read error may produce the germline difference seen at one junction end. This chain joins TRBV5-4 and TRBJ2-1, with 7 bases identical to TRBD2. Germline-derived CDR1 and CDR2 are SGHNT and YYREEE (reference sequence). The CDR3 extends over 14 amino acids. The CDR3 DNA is TGTGCCAGCAGCTTGAGACTAGCCTACGATGAGCAGTTCTTC. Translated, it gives CASSLRLAYDEQFF. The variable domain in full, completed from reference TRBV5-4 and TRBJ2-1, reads ETGVTQSPTHLIKTRGQQVTLRCSSQSGHNTVSWYQQALGQGPQFIFQYYREEENGRGNFPPRFSGLQFPNYSSELNVNALELDDSALYLCASSLRLAYDEQFFGPGTRLTVL.

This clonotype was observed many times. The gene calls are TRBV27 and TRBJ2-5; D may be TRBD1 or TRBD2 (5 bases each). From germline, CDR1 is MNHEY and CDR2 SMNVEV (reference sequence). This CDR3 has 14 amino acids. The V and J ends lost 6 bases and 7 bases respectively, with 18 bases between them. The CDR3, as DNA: TGTGCCAGCAGAAGGAACTTAGGGGCGGGGACCCAGTACTTC. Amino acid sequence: CASRRNLGAGTQYF.

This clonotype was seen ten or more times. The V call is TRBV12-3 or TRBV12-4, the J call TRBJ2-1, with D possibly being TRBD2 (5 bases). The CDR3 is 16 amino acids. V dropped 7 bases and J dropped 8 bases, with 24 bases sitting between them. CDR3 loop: CASISPEGEFRDEQFF. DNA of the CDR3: TGTGCCAGCATATCTCCTGAGGGTGAGTTTCGTGATGAGCAGTTCTTC.

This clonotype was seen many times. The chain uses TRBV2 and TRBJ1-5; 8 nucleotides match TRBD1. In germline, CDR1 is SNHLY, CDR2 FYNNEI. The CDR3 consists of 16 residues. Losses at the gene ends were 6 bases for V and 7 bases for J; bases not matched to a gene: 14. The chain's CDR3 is CASRKTGDRRDQPQHF. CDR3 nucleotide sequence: TGTGCCAGCAGGAAAACCGGGGACAGGCGGGACCAGCCCCAGCATTTT.

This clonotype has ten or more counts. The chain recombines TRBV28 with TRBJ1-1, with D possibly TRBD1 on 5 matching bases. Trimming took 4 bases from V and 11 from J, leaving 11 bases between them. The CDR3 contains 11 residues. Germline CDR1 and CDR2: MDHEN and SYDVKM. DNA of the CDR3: TGTGCCAGCAGTTCGACAGCATCGGCTTTCTTT. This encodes CASSSTASAFF.

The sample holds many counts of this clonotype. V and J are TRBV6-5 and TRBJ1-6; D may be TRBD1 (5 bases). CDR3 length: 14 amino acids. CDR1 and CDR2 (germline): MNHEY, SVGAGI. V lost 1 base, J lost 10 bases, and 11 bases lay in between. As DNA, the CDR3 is TGTGCCAGCAGTTACTTGGGCAGGGAATCACCCCTCCACTTT. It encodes CASSYLGRESPLHF.

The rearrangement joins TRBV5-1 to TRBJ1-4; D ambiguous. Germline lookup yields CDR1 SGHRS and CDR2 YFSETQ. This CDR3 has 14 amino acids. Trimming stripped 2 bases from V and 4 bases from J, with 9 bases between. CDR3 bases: TGCGCCAGCAGCTTTCGGCCAGTTAATGAAAAACTGTTTTTT. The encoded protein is CASSFRPVNEKLFF.

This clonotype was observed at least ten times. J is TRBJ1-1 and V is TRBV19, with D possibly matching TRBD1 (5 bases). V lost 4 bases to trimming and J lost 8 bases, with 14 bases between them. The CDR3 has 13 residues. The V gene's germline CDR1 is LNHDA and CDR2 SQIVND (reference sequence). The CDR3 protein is CASSTLPGREAFF. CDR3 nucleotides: TGTGCCAGTAGTACCTTACCGGGACGGGAAGCTTTCTTT. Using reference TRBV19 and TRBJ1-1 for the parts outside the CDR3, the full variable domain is DGGITQSPKYLFRKEGQNVTLSCEQNLNHDAMYWYRQDPGQGLRLIYYSQIVNDFQKGDIAEGYSVSREKKESFPLTVTSAQKNPTAFYLCASSTLPGREAFFGQGTRLTVV.

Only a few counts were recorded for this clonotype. CDR3 sequence (DNA): TGTGCCAGTAGACCCGCGACAGTTTTGGGCAATCAGCCCCAGCATTTT. This gives the protein CASRPATVLGNQPQHF. The chain joins TRBV19 to TRBJ1-5; maybe TRBD1 (5 bases). Trimming took 6 bases from V and 2 from J, leaving 17 bases between them. In germline, CDR1 is LNHDA, CDR2 SQIVND (reference sequence). CDR3 length: 16 residues.

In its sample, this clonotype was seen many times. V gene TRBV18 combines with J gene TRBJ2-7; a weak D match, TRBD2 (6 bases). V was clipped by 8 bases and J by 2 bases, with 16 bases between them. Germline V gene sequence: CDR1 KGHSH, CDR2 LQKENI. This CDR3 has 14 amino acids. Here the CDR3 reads CASSPTGGTYEQYF. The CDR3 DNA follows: TGTGCCAGCAGCCCCACTGGCGGGACCTACGAGCAGTACTTC.

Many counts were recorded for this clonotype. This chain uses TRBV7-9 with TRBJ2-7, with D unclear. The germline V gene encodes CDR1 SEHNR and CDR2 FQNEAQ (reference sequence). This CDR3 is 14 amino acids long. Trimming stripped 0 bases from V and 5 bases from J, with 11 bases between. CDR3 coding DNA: TGTGCCAGCAGCTTAGCAAGGGAAAGAAACGAGCAGTACTTC. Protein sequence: CASSLARERNEQYF.

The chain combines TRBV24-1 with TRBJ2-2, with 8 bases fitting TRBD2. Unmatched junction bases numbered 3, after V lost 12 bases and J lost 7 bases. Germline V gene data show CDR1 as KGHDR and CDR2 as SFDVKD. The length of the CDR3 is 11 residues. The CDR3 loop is CAATSGGELFF. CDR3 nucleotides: TGTGCCGCTACTAGCGGCGGGGAGCTGTTTTTT.

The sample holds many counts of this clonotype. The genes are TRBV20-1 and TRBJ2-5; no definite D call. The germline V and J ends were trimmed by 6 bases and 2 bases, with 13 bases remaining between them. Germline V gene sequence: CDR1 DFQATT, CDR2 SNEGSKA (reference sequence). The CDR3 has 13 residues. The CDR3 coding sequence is TGCAGTGCCAACACCGGCAGGCAAGAGACCCAGTACTTC. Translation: CSANTGRQETQYF.

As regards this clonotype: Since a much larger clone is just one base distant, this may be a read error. The CDR3 loop is CASSDSRNWETQYF. DNA of the CDR3: TGTGCCAGCAGCGACTCACGGAACTGGGAGACCCAGTACTTC. This chain uses TRBV28 with TRBJ2-5; unclear D gene. The CDR3 sequence is 14 residues long. V lost 6 bases and J 5 bases, leaving 16 bases between the germline ends. The V gene's germline CDR1 is MDHEN and CDR2 SYDVKM.

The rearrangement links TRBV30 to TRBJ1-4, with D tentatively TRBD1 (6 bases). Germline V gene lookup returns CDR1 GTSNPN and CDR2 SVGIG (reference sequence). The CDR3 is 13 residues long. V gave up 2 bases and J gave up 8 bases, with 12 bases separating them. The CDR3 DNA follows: TGTGCCTGGAGTCTAACCACAGGGGAAAAACTGTTTTTT. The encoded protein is CAWSLTTGEKLFF.

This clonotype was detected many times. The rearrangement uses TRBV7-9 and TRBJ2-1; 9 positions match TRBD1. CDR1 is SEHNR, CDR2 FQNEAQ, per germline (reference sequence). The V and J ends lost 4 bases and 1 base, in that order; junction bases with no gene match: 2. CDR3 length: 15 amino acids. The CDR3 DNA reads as TGTGCCAGCAGCTGGACAGGGGATTCCTACAATGAGCAGTTCTTC. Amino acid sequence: CASSWTGDSYNEQFF.

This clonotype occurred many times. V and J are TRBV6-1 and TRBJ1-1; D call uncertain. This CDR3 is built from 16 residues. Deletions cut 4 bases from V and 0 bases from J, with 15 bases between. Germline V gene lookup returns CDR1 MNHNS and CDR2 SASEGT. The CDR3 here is CASSGWGKVMNTEAFF. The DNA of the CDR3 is TGTGCCAGCAGTGGGTGGGGAAAGGTCATGAACACTGAAGCTTTCTTT.

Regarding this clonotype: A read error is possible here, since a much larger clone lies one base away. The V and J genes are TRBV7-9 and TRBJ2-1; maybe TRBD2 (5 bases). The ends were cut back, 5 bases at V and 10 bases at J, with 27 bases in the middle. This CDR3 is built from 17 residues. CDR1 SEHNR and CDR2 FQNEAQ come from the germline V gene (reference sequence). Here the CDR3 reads CASSRGGMRELPYEQFF. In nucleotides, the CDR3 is TGTGCCAGCAGCCGCGGCGGAATGAGGGAGCTCCCCTACGAGCAGTTCTTC.

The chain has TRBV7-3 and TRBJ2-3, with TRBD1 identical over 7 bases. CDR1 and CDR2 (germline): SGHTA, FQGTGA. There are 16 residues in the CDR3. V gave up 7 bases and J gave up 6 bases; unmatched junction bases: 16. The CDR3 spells CASKTVPGTANDTQYF. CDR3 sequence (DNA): TGTGCCAGCAAGACCGTGCCCGGGACAGCGAACGATACGCAGTATTTT.

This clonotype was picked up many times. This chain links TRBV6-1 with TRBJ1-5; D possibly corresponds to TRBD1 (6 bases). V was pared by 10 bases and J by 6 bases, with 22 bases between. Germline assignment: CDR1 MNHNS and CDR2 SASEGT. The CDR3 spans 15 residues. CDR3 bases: TGTGCCACCTATCAGGGGTCGGGCTTCGGTCAGCCCCAGCATTTT. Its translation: CATYQGSGFGQPQHF.